These 3 T cell receptor beta chains share one sample of origin, sequenced in a study of Graves' ophthalmopathy and Graves' hyperthyroidism (dated by TCRdb to the late 2010s). Sequenced using an Illumina HiSeq 2000. For repertoire sequencing, TCR beta CDR3 regions were amplified from RNA transcripts. The first round was an RT-PCR using HTBI primers with the Qiagen OneStep RT-PCR kit, and this first round was followed by a second-round multiplex PCR, then size selection and purification. The public reads were run again by TCRdb, first through fastp at Q25 and then through MiXCR, and only productive beta chains were kept. CDR3 protein duplicates are merged, each entry listing the most common genes and DNA. The table for this sample lists more than 550,000 distinct CDR3 sequences; about 38% of them were counted only once. The ten largest clones add up to roughly 3.5% of the sample. Sequencing was performed on peripheral blood. Receptor source: an adult man with Graves' ophthalmopathy.

The sample holds many counts of this clonotype. The V and J genes are TRBV7-8 and TRBJ2-7; TRBD2 aligns across 15 bases. The CDR3 sequence is 15 residues long. V was pared by 4 bases and J by 7 bases, with 5 bases of the junction left unmatched. Germline V gene sequence: CDR1 SGHVS, CDR2 FQNEAQ. The CDR3 loop is CASSWTSGGAEEQYF. For the CDR3, the DNA is TGTGCCAGCAGCTGGACTAGCGGGGGGGCAGAAGAGCAGTACTTC.

This clonotype was observed at least ten times. This chain links TRBV5-5 with TRBJ1-2, with 7 nucleotides matching TRBD1. The CDR3 runs 13 residues. Germline CDR1 is SGHKS and CDR2 is YYEKEE (reference sequence). J gave up 6 bases and V 3 bases, and 5 bases lay outside the gene matches. CDR3 in DNA: TGTGCCAGCAGCTCCGACAGGGACCATGGCTACACCTTC. The encoded protein is CASSSDRDHGYTF.

This chain links TRBV7-8 with TRBJ2-6; D not resolved. The CDR3 consists of 18 residues. V was pared by 5 bases and J by 2 bases, with 19 bases between. Germline V gene lookup returns CDR1 SGHVS and CDR2 FQNEAQ. As DNA, the CDR3 is TGTGCCAGCAGCGTAAGTCCATTGGTGGGAACTGGGGCCAACGTCCTGACTTTC. Translating it yields CASSVSPLVGTGANVLTF.